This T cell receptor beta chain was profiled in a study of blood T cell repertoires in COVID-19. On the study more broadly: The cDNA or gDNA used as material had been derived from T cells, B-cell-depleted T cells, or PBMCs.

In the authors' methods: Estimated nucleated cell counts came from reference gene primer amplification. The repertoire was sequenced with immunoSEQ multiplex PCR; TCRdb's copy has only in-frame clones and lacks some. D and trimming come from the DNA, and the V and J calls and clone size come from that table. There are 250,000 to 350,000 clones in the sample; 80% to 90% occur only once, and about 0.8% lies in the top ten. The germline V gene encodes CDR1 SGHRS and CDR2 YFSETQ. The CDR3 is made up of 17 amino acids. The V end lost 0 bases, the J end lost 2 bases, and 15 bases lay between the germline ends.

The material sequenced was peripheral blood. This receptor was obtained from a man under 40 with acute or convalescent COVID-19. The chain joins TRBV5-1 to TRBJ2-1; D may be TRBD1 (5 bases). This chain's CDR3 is CASSLAGQGFAYNEQFF. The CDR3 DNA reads TGCGCCAGCAGCTTGGCGGGCCAGGGATTTGCCTACAATGAGCAGTTCTTC.